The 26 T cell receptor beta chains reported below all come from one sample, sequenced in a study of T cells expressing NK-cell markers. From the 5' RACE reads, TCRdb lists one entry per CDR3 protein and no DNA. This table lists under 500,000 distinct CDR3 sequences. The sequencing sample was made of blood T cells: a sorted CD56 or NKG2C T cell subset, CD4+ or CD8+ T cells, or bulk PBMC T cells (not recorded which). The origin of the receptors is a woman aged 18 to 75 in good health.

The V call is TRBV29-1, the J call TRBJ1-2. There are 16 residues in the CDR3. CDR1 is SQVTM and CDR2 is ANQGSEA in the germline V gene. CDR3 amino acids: CSVTGRVANTNYGYTF.

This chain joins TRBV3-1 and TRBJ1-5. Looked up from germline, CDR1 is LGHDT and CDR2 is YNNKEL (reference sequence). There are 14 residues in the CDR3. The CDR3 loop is CASSQGQERQPQHF.

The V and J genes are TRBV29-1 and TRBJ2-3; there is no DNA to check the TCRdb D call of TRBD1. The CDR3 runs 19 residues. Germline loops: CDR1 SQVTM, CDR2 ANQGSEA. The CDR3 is CSVEIWDRESGDGTDTQYF.

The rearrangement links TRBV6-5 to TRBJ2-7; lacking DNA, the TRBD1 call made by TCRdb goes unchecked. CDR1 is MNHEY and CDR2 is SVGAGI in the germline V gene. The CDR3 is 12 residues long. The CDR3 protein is CASSGGTGGMYF.

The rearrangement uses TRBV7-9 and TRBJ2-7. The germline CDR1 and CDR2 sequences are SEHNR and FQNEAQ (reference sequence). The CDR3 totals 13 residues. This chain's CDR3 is CASSSQYWVEQYF.

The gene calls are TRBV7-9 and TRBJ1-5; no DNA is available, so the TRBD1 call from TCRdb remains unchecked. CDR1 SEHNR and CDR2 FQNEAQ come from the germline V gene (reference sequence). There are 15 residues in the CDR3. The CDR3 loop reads CASSPSGRDNQPQHF.

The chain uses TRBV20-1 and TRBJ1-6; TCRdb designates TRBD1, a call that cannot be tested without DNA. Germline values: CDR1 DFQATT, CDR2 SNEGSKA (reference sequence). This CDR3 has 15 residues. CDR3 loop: CSARDQGGSDSPLHF.

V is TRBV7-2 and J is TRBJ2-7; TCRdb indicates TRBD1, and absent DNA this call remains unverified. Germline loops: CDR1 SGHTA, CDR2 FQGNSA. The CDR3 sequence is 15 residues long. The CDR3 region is CASSPLQRGTYEQYF. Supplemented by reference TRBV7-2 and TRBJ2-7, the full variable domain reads GAGVSQSPSNKVTEKGKDVELRCDPISGHTALYWYRQSLGQGLEFLIYFQGNSAPDKSGLPSDRFSAERTGGSVSTLTIQRTQQEDSAVYLCASSPLQRGTYEQYFGPGTRLTVT.

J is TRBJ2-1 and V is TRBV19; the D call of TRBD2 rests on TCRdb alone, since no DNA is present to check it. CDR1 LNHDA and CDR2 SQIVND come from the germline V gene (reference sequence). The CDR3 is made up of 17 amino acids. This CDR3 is CAGPPGTTSGGWVEQFF.

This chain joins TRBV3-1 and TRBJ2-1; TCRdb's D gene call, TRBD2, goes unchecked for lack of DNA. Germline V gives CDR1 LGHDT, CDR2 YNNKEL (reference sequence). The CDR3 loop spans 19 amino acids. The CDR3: CASSQDTRTKPTNYNEQFF.

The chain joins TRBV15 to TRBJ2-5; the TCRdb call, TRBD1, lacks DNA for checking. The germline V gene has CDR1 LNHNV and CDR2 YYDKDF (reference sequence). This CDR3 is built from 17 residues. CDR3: CATSRGHRVRDQETQYF. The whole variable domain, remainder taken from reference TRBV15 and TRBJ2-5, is DAMVIQNPRYQVTQFGKPVTLSCSQTLNHNVMYWYQQKSSQAPKLLFHYYDKDFNNEADTPDNFQSRRPNTSFCFLDIRSPGLGDTAMYLCATSRGHRVRDQETQYFGPGTRLLVL.

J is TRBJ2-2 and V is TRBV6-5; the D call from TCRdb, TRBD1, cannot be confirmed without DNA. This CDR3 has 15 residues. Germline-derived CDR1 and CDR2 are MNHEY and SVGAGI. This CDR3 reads CASSYGGQNTGELFF.

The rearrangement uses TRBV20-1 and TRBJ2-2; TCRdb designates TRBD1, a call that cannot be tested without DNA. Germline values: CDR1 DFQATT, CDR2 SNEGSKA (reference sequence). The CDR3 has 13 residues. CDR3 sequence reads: CSASGATTGELFF.

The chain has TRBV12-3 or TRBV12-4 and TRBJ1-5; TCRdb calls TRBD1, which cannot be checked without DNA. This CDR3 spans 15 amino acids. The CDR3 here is CASSFRGVGNQPQHF.

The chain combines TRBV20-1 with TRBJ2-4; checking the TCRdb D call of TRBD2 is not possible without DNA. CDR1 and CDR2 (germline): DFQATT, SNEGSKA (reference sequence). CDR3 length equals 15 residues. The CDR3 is CSAREGPLSINIQYF.

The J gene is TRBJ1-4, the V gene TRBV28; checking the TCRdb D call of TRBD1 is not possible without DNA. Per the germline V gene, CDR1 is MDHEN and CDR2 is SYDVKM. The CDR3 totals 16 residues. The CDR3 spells CASSPGISATNEKLFF. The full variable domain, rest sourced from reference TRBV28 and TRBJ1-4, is DVKVTQSSRYLVKRTGEKVFLECVQDMDHENMFWYRQDPGLGLRLIYFSYDVKMKEKGDIPEGYSVSREKKERFSLILESASTNQTSMYLCASSPGISATNEKLFFGSGTQLSVL.

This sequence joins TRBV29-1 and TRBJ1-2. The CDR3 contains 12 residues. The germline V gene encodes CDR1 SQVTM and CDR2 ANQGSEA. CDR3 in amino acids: CSVELVSRGYTF. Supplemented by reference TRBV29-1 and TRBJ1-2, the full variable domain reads SAVISQKPSRDICQRGTSLTIQCQVDSQVTMMFWYRQQPGQSLTLIATANQGSEATYESGFVIDKFPISRPNLTFSTLTVSNMSPEDSSIYLCSVELVSRGYTFGSGTRLTVV.

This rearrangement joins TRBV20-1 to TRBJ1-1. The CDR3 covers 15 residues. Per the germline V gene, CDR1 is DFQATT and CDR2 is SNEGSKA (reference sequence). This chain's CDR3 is CSARDRRVMNTEAFF.

CDR3 residues: CSARGLVMYQETQYF. The chain has TRBV20-1 and TRBJ2-5; the D gene TCRdb calls, TRBD2, cannot be checked with no DNA. CDR1 and CDR2 from the germline V gene are DFQATT and SNEGSKA (reference sequence). This CDR3 is built from 15 residues.

The CDR3 sequence is CSAPPDRVSGNTIYF. The rearrangement joins TRBV20-1 to TRBJ1-3. The CDR3 covers 15 residues. CDR1 and CDR2 (germline): DFQATT, SNEGSKA (reference sequence).

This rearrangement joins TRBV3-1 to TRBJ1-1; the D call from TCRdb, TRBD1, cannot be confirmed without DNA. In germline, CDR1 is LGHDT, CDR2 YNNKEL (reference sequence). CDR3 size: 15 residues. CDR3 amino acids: CASSPRGQENTEAFF. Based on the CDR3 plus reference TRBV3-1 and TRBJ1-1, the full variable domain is DTAVSQTPKYLVTQMGNDKSIKCEQNLGHDTMYWYKQDSKKFLKIMFSYNNKELIINETVPNRFSPKSPDKAHLNLHINSLELGDSAVYFCASSPRGQENTEAFFGQGTRLTVV.

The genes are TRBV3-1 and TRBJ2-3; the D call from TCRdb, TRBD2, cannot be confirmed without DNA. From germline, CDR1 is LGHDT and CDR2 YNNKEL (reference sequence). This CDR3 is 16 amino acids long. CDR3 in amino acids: CASSPWTSGSTDTQYF.

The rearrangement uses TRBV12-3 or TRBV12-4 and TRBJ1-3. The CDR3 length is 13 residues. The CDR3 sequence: CASSLRVGNTIYF.

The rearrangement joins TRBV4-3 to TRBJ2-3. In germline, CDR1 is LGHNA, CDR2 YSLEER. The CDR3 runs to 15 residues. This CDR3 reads CASSQDWLYTDTQYF.

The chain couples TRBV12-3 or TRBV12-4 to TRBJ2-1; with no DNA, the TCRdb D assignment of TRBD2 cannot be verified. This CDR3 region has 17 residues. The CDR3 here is CASTLYSSGRMDNEQFF.

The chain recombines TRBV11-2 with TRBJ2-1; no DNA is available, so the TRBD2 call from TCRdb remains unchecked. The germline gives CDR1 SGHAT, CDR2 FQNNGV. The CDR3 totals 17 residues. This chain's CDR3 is CASSFVFGGGDYNEQFF.